The clone carrying this T cell receptor (beta chain) was recorded a few times. Its antigen is unknown. This sample was included in a study of T cells after posttransplantation cyclophosphamide. The study, taken as a whole, reports: TRB overlap between skin or GI tissue T cells and blood was limited. Later blood repertoires were often dominated by clones from the donor CD8+ memory compartment.

This related bone marrow graft donor gave peripheral blood on the day of marrow donation. Sequencing was performed with immunoSEQ multiplex PCR; in TCRdb, only in-frame clones are kept and a portion is missing. The specimen has some 39,000 clones, none found just once. V was pared by 1 base and J by 5 bases, with 7 bases between. This CDR3 is 13 amino acids long. In germline, CDR1 is SGHVS, CDR2 FNYEAQ. V gene TRBV7-6 combines with J gene TRBJ2-3; D remains unclear. The TCR sequence derives from a girl aged 5-17 years in good health, CMV-negative, and a related stem cell transplant donor. The sample taken for sequencing was PBMCs. CDR3 in DNA: TGTGCCAGCAGCTTAGTTCGAGGAGATACGCAGTATTTT. It encodes CASSLVRGDTQYF.